One and the same sample provided the 15 T cell receptor beta chains below, sequenced in a study of regulatory T cells in long-lasting Graves disease. The sample's time point: persistent/refractory GD, antithyroid drugs over 5 years with positive TRAb. PBMCs were the source of the RNA used for TCR sequencing. CDR3 regions were amplified by Arm-PCR using iRepertoire HTBI primers to build TCR beta libraries. Each CDR3 protein is one row after TCRdb ran MiXCR on the multiplex PCR reads. Of around 510,000 distinct CDR3 sequences in the sample, 20% were seen once. The material was peripheral blood mononuclear cells (PBMCs), obtained when the disease was refractory, from a patient treated with antithyroid drugs. The receptors stem from a female donor with Graves disease.

The J gene is TRBJ2-5, the V gene TRBV29-1; D not resolved. Germline loops: CDR1 SQVTM, CDR2 ANQGSEA. The CDR3 runs 10 residues. Trimming took off 2 bases at V and 7 bases at J, with 5 bases between the two ends. This CDR3 is CSVEIVTQYF. DNA of the CDR3: TGCAGCGTTGAAATCGTGACCCAGTACTTC.

At least ten counts were recorded for this clonotype. The chain recombines TRBV29-1 with TRBJ1-1, with 7 bases aligning to TRBD1. The CDR3 runs 13 residues. Germline V gene sequence: CDR1 SQVTM, CDR2 ANQGSEA. The CDR3 reads CSGQEGMNTEAFF. CDR3 DNA: TGCTCTGGACAGGAGGGCATGAACACTGAAGCTTTCTTT.

V gene TRBV3-1 combines with J gene TRBJ2-7; D is unclear. The germline V gene encodes CDR1 LGHDT and CDR2 YNNKEL (reference sequence). With 3 bases removed from V and 1 base from J, the gap between germline ends came to 10 bases. The CDR3 has 14 amino acids. CDR3 nucleotide sequence: TGTGCCAGCAGCCATTTGACTCAGTCCTACGAGCAGTACTTC. This encodes CASSHLTQSYEQYF.

This clonotype was counted only a few times. This chain links TRBV5-1 with TRBJ2-3; 10 bases are a match to TRBD1. This CDR3 has 17 residues. With 3 bases clipped from V and 6 bases from J, the junction kept 13 bases outside the gene matches. Germline lookup yields CDR1 SGHRS and CDR2 YFSETQ. CDR3 protein: CASSYWTGGVRRDTQYF. In DNA, the CDR3 is TGCGCCAGCAGCTATTGGACAGGGGGAGTACGGAGGGATACGCAGTATTTT.

This clonotype has ten or more counts. Germline is not matched at one junction end, which may reflect a read error. The chain combines TRBV18 with TRBJ2-7; D is perhaps TRBD1 (7 bases). Germline V CDR1 and CDR2: KGHSH, LQKENI. The CDR3 covers 14 residues. CDR3 DNA: TGTGCCACCTCAGGCGGGACAGACCCCTACGAGCAGTACTTC. Translating it yields CATSGGTDPYEQYF.

This clonotype was seen more than once but under ten times. V gene TRBV12-3 or TRBV12-4 combines with J gene TRBJ2-3; D call uncertain. Trimming took off 8 bases at V and 2 bases at J, with 8 bases between the two ends. This CDR3 is built from 12 residues. CDR3 in DNA: TGTGCCAGCGCGGTGTCCACAGATACGCAGTATTTT. This sequence encodes CASAVSTDTQYF.

The genes are TRBV30 and TRBJ1-2; D gene ambiguous. Trimming cost V 1 base and J 4 bases, with 10 bases left between them. CDR1 is GTSNPN and CDR2 is SVGIG in the germline V gene (reference sequence). The CDR3 loop spans 13 amino acids. The CDR3 spells CAWSGADLYGYTF. The CDR3 DNA is TGTGCCTGGAGTGGGGCAGATCTCTATGGCTACACCTTC.

This clonotype has only a few counts. The chain carries TRBV7-9 and TRBJ2-2; D may match TRBD1 or TRBD2 (5 bases each). The CDR3 runs 15 residues. V shed 3 bases and J shed 0 bases, with 8 bases lying between them. The germline CDR1 and CDR2 sequences are SEHNR and FQNEAQ (reference sequence). The CDR3 reads CASSFGGTNTGELFF. CDR3 coding DNA: TGTGCCAGCAGCTTTGGGGGAACGAACACCGGGGAGCTGTTTTTT.

This clonotype was seen repeatedly, ten times or more. The rearrangement uses TRBV9 and TRBJ1-5; D might be TRBD1 (5 bases). The CDR3 is made up of 14 amino acids. The germline V gene has CDR1 SGDLS and CDR2 YYNGEE. V lost 1 base and J lost 2, with 7 bases in between. The CDR3 sequence is CASSVSGGNQPQHF. The DNA of the CDR3 is TGTGCCAGCAGCGTATCGGGGGGCAATCAGCCCCAGCATTTT.

This clonotype was detected a few times. The rearrangement joins TRBV9 to TRBJ2-7, with D possibly called TRBD1 or TRBD2 (6 bases each). With 2 bases removed from V and 3 bases from J, the gap between germline ends came to 18 bases. Germline V gives CDR1 SGDLS, CDR2 YYNGEE. The CDR3 covers 16 residues. CDR3 sequence reads: CASSVSTGGMYYEQYF. The CDR3, as DNA: TGTGCCAGCAGCGTTTCAACCGGGGGCATGTACTACGAGCAGTACTTC.

This clonotype turned up a few times. CDR3 residues: CSWTSGSYEQYF. The CDR3 DNA is TGCAGTTGGACTAGCGGGAGTTACGAGCAGTACTTC. The chain combines TRBV20-1 with TRBJ2-7, with 13 bases aligning to TRBD2. J was trimmed by 4 bases and V by 8 bases; bases with no gene match: 2. The CDR3 contains 12 residues. The germline CDR1 and CDR2 sequences are DFQATT and SNEGSKA (reference sequence).

CDR3 nucleotide sequence: TGTGCCAGCAAGAGGACACCGGAGAGGCACAATGAGCAGTTCTTC. Translation: CASKRTPERHNEQFF. The gene calls are TRBV6-1 and TRBJ2-1; TRBD1 might be the D (5 bases). The germline V and J ends were trimmed by 7 bases and 5 bases, with 18 bases remaining between them. This CDR3 is built from 15 residues. CDR1 is MNHNS, CDR2 SASEGT, per germline.

This clonotype was recorded a few times. This chain uses TRBV20-1 with TRBJ2-7; 8 bases map to TRBD1. The CDR3 is 13 residues long. Germline V gene sequence: CDR1 DFQATT, CDR2 SNEGSKA (reference sequence). V dropped 3 bases and J dropped 4; count of bases not matched to a gene: 5. The CDR3: CSARDRAKYEQYF. The CDR3 DNA reads TGCAGTGCTAGGGACAGGGCGAAATACGAGCAGTACTTC.

This chain links TRBV9 with TRBJ2-7; tentatively, D is TRBD2 (5 bases). Trimming cost V 0 bases and J 0 bases, with 13 bases left between them. Germline V gives CDR1 SGDLS, CDR2 YYNGEE. The CDR3 contains 16 residues. DNA of the CDR3: TGTGCCAGCAGCGTAGGGGATGGAGGCCTCTCCTACGAGCAGTACTTC. It encodes CASSVGDGGLSYEQYF.

The chain employs TRBV7-9 and TRBJ2-4; TRBD1 might be the D (6 bases). The V and J ends lost 4 bases and 11 bases respectively, with 12 bases between them. This CDR3 is built from 12 residues. Germline CDR1 SEHNR, CDR2 FQNEAQ (reference sequence). This CDR3 reads CASSSRQEVQYF. CDR3 sequence (DNA): TGTGCCAGCAGCTCCCGACAGGAGGTTCAGTACTTC.